A selection of T cell receptor beta chains follows, all from one sample in a study of shared clonotypes between healthy human individuals. Repertoires were generated with immunoSEQ multiplex PCR, while TCRdb's copy carries only in-frame clones and drops some. The sample has approximately 2.1 million clones; over 90% are singletons. Sequencing was performed on naive CD4+ T cells from PBMCs. Receptors originate from a man younger than 35 in good health. Some clones in this sample may be carry-over from other donors' samples. The CDR3 runs from the conserved cysteine through the conserved F or W. D genes are given only for firm matches. Size is stated for part of the rows, as once, few or many counts, or as a class when the clone is expanded.

J gene | V gene | D gene | clone size | CDR3 DNA | CDR3 protein
TRBJ2-2 | TRBV11-2 | . | few | TGTGCCAGCAGCTGGACCGGCACCGGGGAGCTGTTTTTT | CASSWTGTGELFF
TRBJ2-7 | TRBV28 | . | . | TGTGCCAGCAGCCAGGCAGGGGTATACTACGAGCAGTACTTC | CASSQAGVYYEQYF
TRBJ2-5 | TRBV5-1 | . | . | TGCGCCAGCAGCTTTGAGGGGGGGCGAGGGGAGACCCAGTACTTC | CASSFEGGRGETQYF
TRBJ2-1 | TRBV28 | TRBD2 | . | TGTGCCAGCAGTTTACGCGGGAGCAGGGAGCAGTTCTTC | CASSLRGSREQFF
TRBJ1-1 | TRBV5-1 | . | . | TGCGCCAGCAGCTTGGGGCGCGAGGGGCCAATGAACACTGAAGCTTTCTTT | CASSLGREGPMNTEAFF
TRBJ2-2 | TRBV19 | TRBD1 | . | TGTGCCAGTAGTGAAGGGGGCTACACCGGGGAGCTGTTTTTT | CASSEGGYTGELFF
TRBJ2-7 | TRBV30 | . | . | TGTGCCTGGGACGGTACCTACGAGCAGTACTTC | CAWDGTYEQYF
TRBJ1-5 | TRBV28 | . | . | TGTGCCAGCAGTTTCTACAGAGATAGCAATCAGCCCCAGCATTTT | CASSFYRDSNQPQHF
TRBJ2-7 | TRBV27 | . | . | TGTGCCAGCAGTTTGAGGGGGACCAGCTCCTACGAGCAGTACTTC | CASSLRGTSSYEQYF
TRBJ1-2 | TRBV5-6 | TRBD1 | . | TGTGCCAGCAGCTTGGCGGGGACAGGGGATGGCTACACCTTC | CASSLAGTGDGYTF
TRBJ1-2 | TRBV6-1 | TRBD1 | . | TGTGCCAGCAACCCGGGACAGGGGAGTATCGGAGGCTACACCTTC | CASNPGQGSIGGYTF
TRBJ2-3 | TRBV29-1 | TRBD1 | . | TGCAGCGCCCGACGACAGGGTCGAACGACTCTTACAGATACGCAGTATTTT | CSARRQGRTTLTDTQYF
TRBJ2-5 | TRBV10-3 | . | . | TGTGCCATCAGTGACGCAGGCGCAGAGACCCAGTACTTC | CAISDAGAETQYF
TRBJ2-7 | TRBV5-6 | . | . | TGTGCCAGCAGCTTTTCCCCCGGGACATCCATCGGCGAGCAGTACTTC | CASSFSPGTSIGEQYF
TRBJ1-2 | TRBV19 | . | . | TGTGCCAGTAGAGTTATAGGGGCACAGGGCTACACCTTC | CASRVIGAQGYTF
TRBJ2-2 | TRBV5-1 | TRBD2 | . | TGCGCCAGCACCGGACTAGCGGGAAAGCACACCGGGGAGCTGTTTTTT | CASTGLAGKHTGELFF
TRBJ1-4 | TRBV5-4 | . | . | TGTGCCAGCAGTCAACGCGGACGGTCTAATGAAAAACTGTTTTTT | CASSQRGRSNEKLFF
TRBJ2-2 | TRBV27 | . | . | TGTGCCAGCAGTTTCGGCAGGGGATTGGCCGGGGAGCTGTTTTTT | CASSFGRGLAGELFF
TRBJ2-7 | TRBV29-1 | TRBD2 | . | TGCAGCGTTAAGACTAGCGGGGGAGCCTACGAGCAGTACTTC | CSVKTSGGAYEQYF
TRBJ2-1 | TRBV28 | . | . | TGTGCCAGCAGTCCCGGGACACACCTAATCTTC | CASSPGTHLIF
TRBJ1-4 | TRBV9 | TRBD1 | . | TGTGCCAGCAGCCCCCGGGACAGACTTAATGAAAAACTGTTTTTT | CASSPRDRLNEKLFF
TRBJ1-1 | TRBV18 | . | . | TGTGCCAGCTCCGACGCCCGTGTTGAAGCTTTCTTT | CASSDARVEAFF
TRBJ1-1 | TRBV18 | TRBD1 | . | TGTGCCAGCTCACCCGGACAGGACACTGAAGCTTTCTTT | CASSPGQDTEAFF
TRBJ2-5 | TRBV9 | TRBD2 | . | TGTGCCAGCAGCGCCCTAGCGGGGGTCCAAGAGACCCAGTACTTC | CASSALAGVQETQYF
TRBJ2-7 | TRBV11-3 | . | . | TGTGCCAGCAGCCCCGGACCTGGACAGCTATACGAGCAGTACTTC | CASSPGPGQLYEQYF
TRBJ2-7 | TRBV30 | . | once | TGTGCCTGGACAGGGTACAGCGTATACGAGCAGTACTTC | CAWTGYSVYEQYF
TRBJ2-3 | TRBV11-3 | TRBD1 | . | TGTGCCAGCAGCTTAGGACAGGGAAGCACAGATACGCAGTATTTT | CASSLGQGSTDTQYF
TRBJ1-5 | TRBV28 | . | . | TGTGCCAGCAGTTTACAACTGGGGAATCAGCCCCAGCATTTT | CASSLQLGNQPQHF
TRBJ1-1 | TRBV7-9 | . | . | TGTGCCAGCAGCTTAGGAGCGGCACACTTGAACACTGAAGCTTTCTTT | CASSLGAAHLNTEAFF
TRBJ1-4 | TRBV18 | . | . | TGTGCCAGCTCACCAGCCTTACAGGGTACTAATGAAAAACTGTTTTTT | CASSPALQGTNEKLFF
TRBJ2-1 | TRBV5-1 | . | . | TGCGCCAGCAGCCGAGCGGAGGCCCTCACCTACAATGAGCAGTTCTTC | CASSRAEALTYNEQFF
TRBJ1-2 | TRBV6-5 | . | . | TGTGCCAGCAGTCGTGGCGGGACAAATAACTATGGCTACACCTTC | CASSRGGTNNYGYTF
TRBJ2-3 | TRBV7-9 | . | . | TGTGCCAGCAGCTTAGCCCGCCCAAGCACAGATACGCAGTATTTT | CASSLARPSTDTQYF
TRBJ2-7 | TRBV21-1 | . | . | TGTCCCCTAGCGGGAGGTGTCGACGAGCAGTACTTC | CPLAGGVDEQYF
TRBJ1-2 | TRBV7-9 | TRBD1 | . | TGTGCCAGCAGCCTAGAAGGACAGGGGAGAAGCGGCTACACCTTC | CASSLEGQGRSGYTF
TRBJ2-5 | TRBV6-5 | TRBD1 | . | TGTGCCAGCAGCCGGGACAGGGTGACCCAGTACTTC | CASSRDRVTQYF
TRBJ2-5 | TRBV6-1 | . | . | TGTGCCAGCAGTGATGGTTCGAGAGAGACCCAGTACTTC | CASSDGSRETQYF
TRBJ1-4 | TRBV5-1 | . | . | TGCGCCAGCAGCTTGACCGACAGGACTAATGAAAAACTGTTTTTT | CASSLTDRTNEKLFF
TRBJ2-1 | TRBV11-2 | TRBD1 | . | TGTGCCAGCAGCTTAGGGACAGGGGATTACAATGAGCAGTTCTTC | CASSLGTGDYNEQFF
TRBJ1-2 | TRBV18 | . | . | TGTGCCAGCTCCCCTTCTAGGGATAACTATGGCTACACCTTC | CASSPSRDNYGYTF
TRBJ1-5 | TRBV19 | . | few | TGTGCCAGTAGTATCGTCGACAGGAGGCGGCAGCCCCAGCATTTT | CASSIVDRRRQPQHF
TRBJ1-1 | TRBV18 | . | . | TGTGCCAGCTCACCAGCGCGGTCGTGGACTGAAGCTTTCTTT | CASSPARSWTEAFF
TRBJ2-1 | TRBV7-9 | TRBD2 | . | TGTGCCAGCAGAGAAGGACTAGCGGGAGCAAATGAGCAGTTCTTC | CASREGLAGANEQFF
TRBJ1-2 | TRBV28 | . | . | TGTGCCAGCAGCCGGGGACACAAGGGTGGCTACACCTTC | CASSRGHKGGYTF
TRBJ1-2 | TRBV6-6 | TRBD1 | . | TGTGCCAGCAGCCTTGAACAGGGGGGCCTTGGCTACACCTTC | CASSLEQGGLGYTF
TRBJ2-7 | TRBV27 | . | . | TGTGCCAGCACCCCCGGGGAAGGGGGTTCGTACGAGCAGTACTTC | CASTPGEGGSYEQYF
TRBJ2-3 | TRBV5-1 | . | . | TGCGCCAGCAGCTTGGCCCCTAACACAGATACGCAGTATTTT | CASSLAPNTDTQYF
TRBJ1-1 | TRBV5-4 | . | . | TGTGCCAGCAGCTTGGATTCCGCCGGTTTCGGCACTGAAGCTTTCTTT | CASSLDSAGFGTEAFF
TRBJ1-3 | TRBV5-4 | . | . | TGTGCCAGCAGCTTGTTGGGAGGCTCTGGAAACACCATATATTTT | CASSLLGGSGNTIYF
TRBJ2-7 | TRBV28 | TRBD1 | . | TGTGCCAGCAGTACCCCCGGGACAGTCCACGAGCAGTACTTC | CASSTPGTVHEQYF
TRBJ2-7 | TRBV4-3 | . | once | TGCGCCAGCAGCCCAAAATTGAGCTACGAGCAGTACTTC | CASSPKLSYEQYF